Following are 20 T cell receptor beta chains from one sample sequenced in a study of T cell responses to AZD1222 COVID-19 vaccine. Sequencing was performed with immunoSEQ multiplex PCR; in TCRdb, only in-frame clones are kept and a portion is missing. The data show 75,000 to 100,000 clones, 65% to 90% seen once. Here the sequenced sample was peripheral blood, taken on day 0 of AZD1222 vaccination. Receptor source: an adult in good health.

The rearrangement joins TRBV6-5 to TRBJ2-7, with 7 bases identical to TRBD2. The germline gives CDR1 MNHEY, CDR2 SVGAGI. V was pared by 5 bases and J by 2 bases, with 9 bases of the junction left unmatched. The CDR3 covers 15 residues. The CDR3 sequence is CASSNGAGEPYEQYF. In DNA, the CDR3 is TGTGCCAGCAGTAACGGGGCGGGAGAGCCCTACGAGCAGTACTTC.

The chain links TRBV11-2 to TRBJ2-5, with D tentatively TRBD1 or TRBD2 (7 bases each). This CDR3 spans 14 amino acids. The germline CDR1 and CDR2 sequences are SGHAT and FQNNGV. V gave up 5 bases and J gave up 3 bases, with 13 bases separating them. The DNA for the CDR3 is TGTGCCAGCAGCCCAGGGGGGGGTAAAGAGACCCAGTACTTC. Amino acids: CASSPGGGKETQYF.

As DNA, the CDR3 is TGTGCCAGCAGTGAAGGGCAGTGGGGGGCTTTCTTT. Its protein product is CASSEGQWGAFF. The chain couples TRBV2 to TRBJ1-1, with D possibly being TRBD1 (5 bases). Per the germline V gene, CDR1 is SNHLY and CDR2 is FYNNEI. The CDR3 length is 12 residues. With 1 base removed from V and 11 bases from J, the gap between germline ends came to 11 bases.

The rearrangement uses TRBV14 and TRBJ2-1, with D uncertain. The CDR3 totals 14 residues. V was trimmed by 1 base and J by 3 bases, leaving 7 bases between them. Germline V gene sequence: CDR1 SGHDN, CDR2 FVKESK. The CDR3 sequence: CASSQATFYNEQFF. The CDR3 DNA sequence: TGTGCCAGCAGCCAAGCGACTTTCTACAATGAGCAGTTCTTC.

This sequence joins TRBV30 and TRBJ1-1, with D possibly matching TRBD1 (6 bases). This CDR3 contains 13 residues. V gave up 4 bases and J gave up 3 bases, with 12 bases separating them. Germline V CDR1 and CDR2: GTSNPN, SVGIG (reference sequence). The CDR3 sequence: CAWTTGMDTEAFF. The CDR3, as DNA: TGTGCCTGGACCACAGGGATGGACACTGAAGCTTTCTTT.

The chain combines TRBV30 with TRBJ1-2; 7 bases agree with TRBD1. Per the germline V gene, CDR1 is GTSNPN and CDR2 is SVGIG (reference sequence). This CDR3 contains 12 residues. The V gene end was trimmed by 3 bases and the J gene end by 2 bases; junction bases not matched to a gene: 0. In DNA, the CDR3 is TGTGCCTGGAGGACAGGGAACTATGGCTACACCTTC. It translates to CAWRTGNYGYTF.

The V and J genes are TRBV12-5 and TRBJ1-2; D unclear. V lost 1 base and J 2 bases, leaving 11 bases between the germline ends. CDR1 and CDR2 from the germline V gene are LGHNT and FRNRAP. This CDR3 spans 15 amino acids. CDR3 sequence reads: CASGLDRGWNYGYTF. CDR3 DNA sequence: TGTGCTAGTGGTTTGGACCGCGGGTGGAACTATGGCTACACCTTC.

The J gene is TRBJ2-1, the V gene TRBV9, with 11 nucleotides matching TRBD2. V dropped 4 bases and J dropped 4; count of bases not matched to a gene: 4. The CDR3 totals 15 residues. Germline-derived CDR1 and CDR2 are SGDLS and YYNGEE. CDR3 DNA sequence: TGTGCCAGCAGCCCAAGACTAGCGGGGTACAATGAGCAGTTCTTC. Amino acid sequence: CASSPRLAGYNEQFF.

The chain combines TRBV3-1 (or the pseudogene TRBV3-2) with TRBJ1-4; 9 bases fit TRBD1. Germline CDR1 and CDR2: LGHDT and YNNKEL (reference sequence). This CDR3 has 14 amino acids. V lost 4 bases and J lost 8; bases outside the gene matches: 5. In nucleotides, the CDR3 is TGTGCCAGCAGCCCCGGGACAGGGTGGGAAAAACTGTTTTTT. Amino acids: CASSPGTGWEKLFF.

The J gene is TRBJ1-4, the V gene TRBV15, with D perhaps TRBD1 (6 bases). Trimming cost V 0 bases and J 1 base, with 12 bases left between them. Germline lookup yields CDR1 LNHNV and CDR2 YYDKDF (reference sequence). The CDR3 extends over 17 amino acids. The CDR3 spells CATSRDGRGGTNEKLFF. CDR3 DNA: TGTGCCACCAGCAGAGATGGAAGGGGGGGAACTAATGAAAAACTGTTTTTT.

The rearrangement joins TRBV6-5 to TRBJ2-2, with D unclear. Germline V gives CDR1 MNHEY, CDR2 SVGAGI. V lost 2 bases and J lost 0, with 10 bases in between. The CDR3 has 16 amino acids. DNA of the CDR3: TGTGCCAGCAGTTACGGGCTCCGTTCGAACACCGGGGAGCTGTTTTTT. Protein: CASSYGLRSNTGELFF.

The rearrangement uses TRBV15 and TRBJ2-7; no reliable D call. There are 13 residues in the CDR3. Germline values: CDR1 LNHNV, CDR2 YYDKDF (reference sequence). V lost 0 bases to trimming and J lost 6 bases, with 9 bases between them. Here the CDR3 reads CATSRDRASEQYF. CDR3 in DNA: TGTGCCACCAGCAGAGATCGTGCCTCCGAGCAGTACTTC. The full variable domain, completed using reference TRBV15 and TRBJ2-7, is DAMVIQNPRYQVTQFGKPVTLSCSQTLNHNVMYWYQQKSSQAPKLLFHYYDKDFNNEADTPDNFQSRRPNTSFCFLDIRSPGLGDTAMYLCATSRDRASEQYFGPGTRLTVT.

J is TRBJ1-2 and V is TRBV29-1; D is perhaps TRBD1 (6 bases). From germline, CDR1 is SQVTM and CDR2 ANQGSEA. Trimming removed 4 bases from V and 11 bases from J, with 14 bases in between. The CDR3 extends over 11 amino acids. This CDR3 is CSVALGGGYTF. The CDR3 region has the DNA TGCAGCGTTGCCTTGGGGGGCGGTTACACCTTC.

The chain couples TRBV6-2 or TRBV6-3 to TRBJ2-3; tentative D call: TRBD1 (5 bases). The CDR3 is 18 residues long. Trimming took off 4 bases at V and 2 bases at J, with 22 bases between the two ends. The germline V gene encodes CDR1 MNHEY and CDR2 SVGEGT. The CDR3 DNA sequence: TGTGCCAGCAGTTCCCGTTCCGGGCTAGATGGGGCCACAGATACGCAGTATTTT. It codes for CASSSRSGLDGATDTQYF.

The chain is built from TRBV6-6 and TRBJ2-3, with 7 bases aligning to TRBD2. V lost 2 bases and J lost 2; bases outside the gene matches: 4. This CDR3 has 15 residues. CDR1 is MNHNY and CDR2 is SVGAGI in the germline V gene (reference sequence). This CDR3 reads CASSYQRGYTDTQYF. The DNA of the CDR3 is TGTGCCAGCAGTTACCAGCGGGGCTACACAGATACGCAGTATTTT.

V is TRBV3-1 (or the pseudogene TRBV3-2) and J is TRBJ2-3; no definite D call. The CDR3 spans 12 residues. From germline, CDR1 is LGHDT and CDR2 YNNKEL (reference sequence). Trimming removed 1 base at V and 6 bases at J, with 5 bases between. CDR3 region: CASSQGYDTQYF. In DNA, the CDR3 is TGTGCCAGCAGCCAAGGATATGATACGCAGTATTTT.

The rearrangement uses TRBV5-1 and TRBJ1-2; D gene unclear. Deletions cut 0 bases from V and 2 bases from J, with 8 bases between. Germline values: CDR1 SGHRS, CDR2 YFSETQ. This CDR3 is 14 amino acids long. The CDR3 loop is CASSLDIRNYGYTF. DNA for the CDR3: TGCGCCAGCAGCTTGGACATCCGAAACTATGGCTACACCTTC.

The rearrangement joins TRBV29-1 to TRBJ2-3, with no clear D. The V end lost 4 bases, the J end lost 6 bases, and 14 bases lay between the germline ends. Germline V gene lookup returns CDR1 SQVTM and CDR2 ANQGSEA. This CDR3 is built from 13 residues. CDR3: CSVVTGPSDTQYF. CDR3 coding DNA: TGCAGCGTTGTTACTGGCCCCTCGGATACGCAGTATTTT.

J is TRBJ2-5 and V is TRBV29-1; TRBD1 is a possible D gene (7 bases). From germline, CDR1 is SQVTM and CDR2 ANQGSEA. Trimming cost V 3 bases and J 1 base, with 21 bases left between them. The CDR3 sequence is 17 residues long. The CDR3 loop reads CSVEPGGNEDTQETQYF. The CDR3 bases are TGCAGCGTTGAGCCAGGGGGGAACGAAGATACCCAAGAGACCCAGTACTTC.

The gene calls are TRBV29-1 and TRBJ1-1, with D perhaps matching TRBD1 (6 bases). Germline-derived CDR1 and CDR2 are SQVTM and ANQGSEA. Trimming took 4 bases from V and 6 from J, leaving 18 bases between them. CDR3 length equals 14 residues. This CDR3 is CSVVPAGDLSEAFF. The CDR3, as DNA: TGCAGCGTTGTCCCGGCAGGGGATTTGTCTGAAGCTTTCTTT.